The following is a T cell receptor (beta chain) sequence with its context. Its antigen is currently unknown. Combining a sample-barcoded 5' primer with a J-beta primer mix, a second PCR ran for about 6 to 12 cycles. Each CDR3 protein is one row after TCRdb ran MiXCR on the 5' RACE reads. In the table there are 1.5 million to 2 million distinct CDR3 sequences, roughly 27% of which are singletons. The record originates from a study of blood T cells in healthy people across ages. Findings and caveats of the study: Age brought a roughly linear fall in TCR beta diversity measured per million T cells.

The donors, all healthy, were Caucasians living in Russia, aged about 6 to 90. Germline V gene sequence: CDR1 LGHNA, CDR2 YSLEER. The V end lost 0 bases, the J end lost 3 bases, and 10 bases lay between the germline ends. The CDR3 has 15 residues. The sequence derives from a woman aged 25 to 45 in good health. Sequencing was done on a sample of blood. The J gene is TRBJ2-3, the V gene TRBV4-3, with D possibly matching TRBD1 (6 bases). CDR3 amino acids: CASSQEGTGTDTQYF. CDR3 bases: TGCGCCAGCAGCCAAGAGGGAACAGGGACAGATACGCAGTATTTT.